The clone carrying this T cell receptor beta chain has only a few counts. The source of the sample is a study of T-cell reconstitution after alpha-beta-depleted transplantation in children. During its preparation, the TCRbeta library received unique molecular identifiers. TCRdb ran MiXCR on the PCR reads and lists one entry per CDR3 protein. The sample includes almost 400,000 distinct CDR3 sequences, roughly 20% of them seen just once. Trimming took off 3 bases at V and 0 bases at J, with 9 bases between the two ends. Per germline, CDR1 MDHEN and CDR2 SYDVKM. This CDR3 has 14 residues. The receptor comes from a human donor who donated a stem cell graft to a child with acute myeloid leukemia. This sample comprised PBMCs from the stem cell graft donor, obtained from the stem cell graft. The chain combines TRBV28 with TRBJ2-7; a weak D match, TRBD2 (6 bases). The CDR3 nucleotides read TGTGCCAGCAGTTTTGGAGGGAACTCCTACGAGCAGTACTTC. Its translation: CASSFGGNSYEQYF. Using reference TRBV28 and TRBJ2-7 for the parts outside the CDR3, the full variable domain is DVKVTQSSRYLVKRTGEKVFLECVQDMDHENMFWYRQDPGLGLRLIYFSYDVKMKEKGDIPEGYSVSREKKERFSLILESASTNQTSMYLCASSFGGNSYEQYFGPGTRLTVT.